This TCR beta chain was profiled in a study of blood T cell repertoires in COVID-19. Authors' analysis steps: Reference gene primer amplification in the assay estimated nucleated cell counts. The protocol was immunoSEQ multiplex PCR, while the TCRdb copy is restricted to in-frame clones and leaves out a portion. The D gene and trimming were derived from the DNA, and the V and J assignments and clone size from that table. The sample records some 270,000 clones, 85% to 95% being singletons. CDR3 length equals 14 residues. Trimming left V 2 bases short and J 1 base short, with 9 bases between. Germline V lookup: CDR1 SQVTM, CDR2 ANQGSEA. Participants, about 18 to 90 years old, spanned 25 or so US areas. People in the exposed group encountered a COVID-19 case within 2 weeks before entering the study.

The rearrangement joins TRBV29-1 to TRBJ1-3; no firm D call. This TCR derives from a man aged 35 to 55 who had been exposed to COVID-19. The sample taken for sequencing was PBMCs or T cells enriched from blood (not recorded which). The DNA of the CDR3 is TGCAGCGTTGAAAACGAGAGGTCTGGAAACACCATATATTTT. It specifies CSVENERSGNTIYF.